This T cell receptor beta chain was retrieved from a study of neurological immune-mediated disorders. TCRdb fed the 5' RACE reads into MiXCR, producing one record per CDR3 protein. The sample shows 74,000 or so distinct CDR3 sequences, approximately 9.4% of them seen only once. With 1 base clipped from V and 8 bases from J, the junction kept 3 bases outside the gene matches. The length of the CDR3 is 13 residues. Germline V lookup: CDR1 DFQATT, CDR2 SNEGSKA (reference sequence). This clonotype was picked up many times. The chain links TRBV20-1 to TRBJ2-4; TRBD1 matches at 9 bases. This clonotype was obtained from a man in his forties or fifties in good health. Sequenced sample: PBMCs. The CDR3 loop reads CSARGTGEDIQYF. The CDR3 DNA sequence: TGCAGTGCTAGAGGGACAGGGGAGGACATTCAGTACTTC.